Shown below are 2 T cell receptor beta chains from a single sample sequenced in a study of blood T cell repertoires in COVID-19. Only in-frame clones appear in the TCRdb table, and some are missing; sequencing was by immunoSEQ multiplex PCR. Of around 250,000 clones listed, over 80% are singletons. The sequencing sample was made of peripheral blood. These receptors were taken from a man aged 25-40 years who had recovered from COVID-19.

This chain uses TRBV9 with TRBJ1-6; D remains unclear. Germline-derived CDR1 and CDR2 are SGDLS and YYNGEE. V gave up 8 bases and J gave up 6 bases, with 12 bases separating them. This CDR3 has 13 residues. The CDR3 loop is CASGRAGNSPLHF. The CDR3 DNA sequence: TGTGCCAGTGGTAGGGCGGGTAATTCACCCCTCCACTTT.

The chain combines TRBV12-3 or TRBV12-4 with TRBJ2-7; D is perhaps TRBD1 (5 bases). Trimming cost V 4 bases and J 1 base, with 8 bases left between them. The CDR3 is 13 amino acids. The CDR3 region has the DNA TGTGCCAGCAGTTCGGCAGGGTCCTACGAGCAGTACTTC. It encodes CASSSAGSYEQYF.